The text below deals with one TCR beta chain. This sample stems from a study of blood T cell repertoires in COVID-19. About the research overall: COVID-19 samples collected from the United States, Italy and Spain covered acute and convalescent phases. The analysed material was cDNA or gDNA that came from T cells, B-cell-depleted T cells, or PBMCs.

How the authors handled the data: Reference gene primer amplification in the assay estimated nucleated cell counts. Here immunoSEQ multiplex PCR was the method, and the copy in TCRdb shows in-frame clones only, minus some. V, J and clone size derive from that table, while D and trimming were established from the DNA sequence. This table holds 45,000 to 65,000 clones, roughly four fifths found once. Trimming removed 0 bases from V and 2 bases from J, with 13 bases in between. This CDR3 has 16 residues. Germline assignment: CDR1 LGHDT and CDR2 YNNKEL (reference sequence). The sequence was collected from a woman older than 75 with COVID-19, enrolled during active disease. The chain recombines TRBV3-1 (or the pseudogene TRBV3-2) with TRBJ1-1, with D possibly matching TRBD1 (5 bases). Sequencing used peripheral blood. The CDR3: CASSQEGVRTNTEAFF. The CDR3 DNA follows: TGTGCCAGCAGCCAAGAGGGCGTTAGGACAAACACTGAAGCTTTCTTT.